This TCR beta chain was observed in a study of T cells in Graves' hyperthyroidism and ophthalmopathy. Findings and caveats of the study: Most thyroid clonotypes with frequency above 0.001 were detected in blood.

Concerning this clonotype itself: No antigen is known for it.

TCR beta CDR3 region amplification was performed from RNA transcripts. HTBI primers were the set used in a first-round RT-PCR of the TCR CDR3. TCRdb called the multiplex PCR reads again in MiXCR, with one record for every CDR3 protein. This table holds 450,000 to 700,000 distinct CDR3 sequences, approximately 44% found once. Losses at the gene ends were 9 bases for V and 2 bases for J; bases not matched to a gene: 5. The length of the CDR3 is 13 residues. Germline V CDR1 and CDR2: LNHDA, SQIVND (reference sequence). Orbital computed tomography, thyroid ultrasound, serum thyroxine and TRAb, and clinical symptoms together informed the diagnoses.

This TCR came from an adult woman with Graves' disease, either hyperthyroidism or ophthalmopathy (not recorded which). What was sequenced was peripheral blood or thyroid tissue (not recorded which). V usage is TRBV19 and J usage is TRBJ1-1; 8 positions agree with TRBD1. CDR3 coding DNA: TGTGCCAGCACGGACAGGGATAACACTGAAGCTTTCTTT. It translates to CASTDRDNTEAFF.